A selection of T cell receptor beta chains follows, all from one sample in a study of blood T cell repertoires in COVID-19. Data came from immunoSEQ multiplex PCR; TCRdb stores just in-frame clones and leaves some out. The repertoire holds about 140,000 clones, around three quarters seen once, with approximately 3.6% in the top ten. Sequenced material: peripheral blood. These receptors were collected from a man aged 55 to 70 with acute or convalescent COVID-19. Each CDR3 is given with its conserved first and last residue. A D gene is named only where the DNA matches it firmly. Rows give clone size only sometimes, using once, few, many, or a class for an expanded clone.

j_gene,abundance,d_gene,v_gene,CDR3aa,CDR3nt
TRBJ2-3,.,.,TRBV29-1,CSVRTGTDTQYF,TGCAGCGTTCGGACTGGCACAGATACGCAGTATTTT
TRBJ2-5,.,TRBD1,TRBV4-2,CASSLGTGGRETQYF,TGTGCCAGCAGCCTCGGGACAGGGGGGAGGGAGACCCAGTACTTC
TRBJ1-3,.,.,TRBV29-1,CSVEERGNTIYF,TGCAGCGTTGAAGAGAGGGGAAACACCATATATTTT
TRBJ2-1,.,.,TRBV18,CASSPYEGADEQFF,TGTGCCAGCTCACCATATGAGGGCGCGGATGAGCAGTTCTTC
TRBJ2-5,.,.,TRBV18,CASSLAETQYF,TGTGCCAGCTCACTCGCGGAGACCCAGTACTTC
TRBJ2-5,.,TRBD2,TRBV6-6,CASRGLAGAGGETQYF,TGTGCCAGCAGGGGACTAGCGGGAGCCGGGGGGGAGACCCAGTACTTC
TRBJ2-7,.,TRBD2,TRBV5-5,CASSGTTSNYEQYF,TGTGCCAGCAGCGGGACTACCAGTAACTACGAGCAGTACTTC
TRBJ1-2,.,TRBD1,TRBV30,CAWSQGQGDGYTF,TGTGCCTGGAGCCAGGGGCAGGGGGATGGCTACACCTTC
TRBJ2-2,.,TRBD2,TRBV9,CASSSSGRAFTGELFF,TGTGCCAGCAGCTCTAGCGGGAGGGCATTCACCGGGGAGCTGTTTTTT
TRBJ2-2,.,TRBD1,TRBV5-1,CASSGQGSGELFF,TGCGCCAGCAGCGGACAGGGTTCCGGGGAGCTGTTTTTT
TRBJ1-5,.,.,TRBV4-1,CASSQDRWPSNQPQHF,TGCGCCAGCAGCCAAGATCGATGGCCGAGCAATCAGCCCCAGCATTTT
TRBJ2-3,.,TRBD2,TRBV28,CASTVSGSVADTQYF,TGTGCCAGCACCGTAAGCGGGAGCGTAGCAGATACGCAGTATTTT
TRBJ2-4,.,.,TRBV21-1,CASSKKPLCPGGRDIQYF,TGTGCCAGCAGCAAAAAGCCCTTGTGTCCGGGAGGGAGGGACATTCAGTACTTC
TRBJ2-7,few,.,TRBV3-1/TRBV3-2,CASSQAYRGGEQYF,TGTGCCAGCAGCCAAGCCTATAGGGGGGGCGAGCAGTACTTC
TRBJ2-1,.,.,TRBV3-1/TRBV3-2,CASSPTFGRGRNEQFF,TGTGCCAGCAGCCCGACCTTTGGGCGGGGACGCAATGAGCAGTTCTTC
TRBJ1-2,.,.,TRBV28,CASLAGQGSYGYTF,TGTGCCAGCTTAGCAGGGCAGGGAAGCTATGGCTACACCTTC
TRBJ2-7,.,.,TRBV21-1,CASSSSGQVSSYEQYF,TGTGCCAGCAGCTCGAGCGGACAGGTTTCCTCCTACGAGCAGTACTTC
TRBJ1-2,many,TRBD1,TRBV5-6,CASSWISEGARGYTF,TGTGCCAGCAGCTGGATTTCGGAGGGGGCACGAGGCTACACCTTC
TRBJ1-5,.,.,TRBV28,CASRRDRDQPQHF,TGTGCCAGCAGACGAGACAGAGATCAGCCCCAGCATTTT
TRBJ2-1,.,.,TRBV6-5,CASKYFNEQFF,TGTGCCAGCAAATACTTCAATGAGCAGTTCTTC
TRBJ1-6,.,.,TRBV5-1,CASSLGFRDTDNSPLHF,TGCGCCAGCAGCTTGGGGTTTCGGGACACAGATAATTCACCCCTCCACTTT
TRBJ2-1,.,.,TRBV9,CASSPRTSTSYNEQFF,TGTGCCAGCAGCCCCCGCACTAGTACCTCCTACAATGAGCAGTTCTTC
TRBJ2-3,few,TRBD1,TRBV7-9,CASTPRQGNTDTQYF,TGTGCCAGCACCCCGCGACAGGGTAACACAGATACGCAGTATTTT
TRBJ1-6,.,.,TRBV3-1/TRBV3-2,CASSLRESGSPLHF,TGTGCCAGCAGCCTCAGGGAATCGGGCTCACCCCTCCACTTT
TRBJ2-3,.,TRBD2,TRBV18,CASSEREPDTQYF,TGTGCCAGCTCAGAGCGGGAGCCAGATACGCAGTATTTT
TRBJ2-5,.,TRBD2,TRBV6-2/TRBV6-3,CASSYFSGSGKTQYF,TGTGCCAGCAGTTACTTTAGCGGGAGCGGAAAGACCCAGTACTTC
TRBJ1-4,.,TRBD1,TRBV6-5,CASRDPGTGNEKLFF,TGTGCCAGCAGAGATCCCGGGACAGGAAATGAAAAACTGTTTTTT
TRBJ2-7,once,.,TRBV9,CASIDEGKRASYEQYF,TGTGCCAGCATCGACGAGGGTAAGCGGGCTTCCTACGAGCAGTACTTC
TRBJ2-1,.,TRBD1,TRBV18,CASSPIARRGLFDEQFF,TGTGCCAGCTCACCAATAGCCCGCAGGGGGCTTTTCGATGAGCAGTTCTTC
TRBJ2-1,.,TRBD2,TRBV4-2,CASSQEGGSYNEQFF,TGTGCCAGCAGCCAAGAGGGGGGGAGCTACAATGAGCAGTTCTTC
TRBJ2-1,.,.,TRBV5-1,CASSFNPGEQFF,TGCGCCAGCAGCTTCAATCCGGGGGAGCAGTTCTTC
TRBJ2-1,.,.,TRBV24-1,CATSDSTTSNLYNEQFF,TGTGCCACCAGTGATAGTACTACTAGCAACCTGTACAATGAGCAGTTCTTC
TRBJ1-2,.,TRBD1,TRBV18,CASSPGTGGNYGYTF,TGTGCCAGCTCACCCGGGACAGGGGGAAACTATGGCTACACCTTC
TRBJ1-5,.,TRBD1,TRBV5-6,CASSPRTGVGNQPQHF,TGTGCCAGCAGCCCCCGGACAGGGGTGGGCAATCAGCCCCAGCATTTT
TRBJ1-2,.,.,TRBV7-2,CASSTRTEDYGYTF,TGTGCCAGCAGCACCCGGACAGAGGACTATGGCTACACCTTC
TRBJ2-1,.,TRBD2,TRBV9,CASSGGPYTPGLGLDEQFF,TGTGCCAGCAGCGGAGGCCCCTACACTCCGGGACTAGGCCTCGATGAGCAGTTCTTC
TRBJ1-5,.,.,TRBV6-5,CASSPWEVNQPQHF,TGTGCCAGCAGTCCTTGGGAGGTTAATCAGCCCCAGCATTTT
TRBJ2-7,.,.,TRBV4-2,CASSQSGLGGEQYF,TGTGCCAGCAGCCAGTCGGGACTGGGAGGCGAGCAGTACTTC
TRBJ1-1,.,.,TRBV2,CASDGIEEVYTEAFF,TGTGCCAGCGACGGGATCGAGGAGGTTTACACTGAAGCTTTCTTT
TRBJ1-2,few,.,TRBV19,CASRARDELHYGYTF,TGTGCCAGTAGAGCCCGGGATGAGCTCCACTATGGCTACACCTTC
TRBJ1-1,once,TRBD1,TRBV30,CAWGPGQGPEAFF,TGTGCCTGGGGCCCGGGACAGGGTCCTGAAGCTTTCTTT
TRBJ1-1,.,.,TRBV19,CASSTGRSSEAFF,TGTGCCAGTAGTACAGGGCGGTCAAGTGAAGCTTTCTTT
TRBJ2-2,few,TRBD1,TRBV7-3,CASSPNRGTGELFF,TGTGCCAGCAGCCCTAACAGGGGAACCGGGGAGCTGTTTTTT